This TCR beta chain was found in a study of cytomegalovirus exposure and HLA in healthy donors. Study at large: Later analysis reported that the approximately 120 validation repertoires shared the platform of the approximately 670 first-cohort repertoires. Overall study findings and caveats: It was found in a later analysis that first-cohort TCR clusters tended to co-occur in the 100 to 150 validation repertoires. Diagnosis of cytomegalovirus status made by the classifier reportedly showed high specificity and sensitivity.

The V end was cut by 6 bases, the J end by 2 bases, with 5 bases between. The CDR3 contains 12 residues. In germline, CDR1 is MNHNS, CDR2 SASEGT. Regarding this clone: Antigen unknown.

TCRdb keeps only in-frame clones here, not all; method: immunoSEQ multiplex PCR. The sample contains tens of thousands of clones, around 90% of which appear only once. It was the roughly 130-subject validation cohort, separate from the roughly 700-subject first cohort, to which the donors belonged. This TCR derives from a woman between 18 and 29 years old in good health and CMV-seronegative. What was sequenced was PBMCs. The chain has TRBV6-1 and TRBJ1-3; no clear D. DNA of the CDR3: TGTGCCAGCAGAACAGCTGGAAACACCATATATTTT. This sequence encodes CASRTAGNTIYF.